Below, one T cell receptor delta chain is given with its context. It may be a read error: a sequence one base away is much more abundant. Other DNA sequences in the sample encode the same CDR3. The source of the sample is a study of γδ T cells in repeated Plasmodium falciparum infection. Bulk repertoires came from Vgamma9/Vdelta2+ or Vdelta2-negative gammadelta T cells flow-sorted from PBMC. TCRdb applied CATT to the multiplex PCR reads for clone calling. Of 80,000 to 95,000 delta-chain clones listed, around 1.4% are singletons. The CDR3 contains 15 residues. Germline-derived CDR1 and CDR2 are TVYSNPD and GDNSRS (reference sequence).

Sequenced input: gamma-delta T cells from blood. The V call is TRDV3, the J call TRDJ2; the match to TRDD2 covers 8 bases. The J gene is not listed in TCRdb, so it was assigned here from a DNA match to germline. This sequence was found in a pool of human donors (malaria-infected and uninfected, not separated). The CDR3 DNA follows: TGCGCCTTTCTTCCTACGGGATCCTTGACAGCACAACTCTTCTTT. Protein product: CAFLPTGSLTAQLFF. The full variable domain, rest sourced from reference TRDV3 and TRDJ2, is CDKVTQSSPDQTVASGSEVVLLCTYDTVYSNPDLFWYRIRPDYSFQFVFYGDNSRSEGADFTQGRFSVKHILTQKAFHLVISPVRTEDSATYYCAFLPTGSLTAQLFFGKGTQLIVEP.